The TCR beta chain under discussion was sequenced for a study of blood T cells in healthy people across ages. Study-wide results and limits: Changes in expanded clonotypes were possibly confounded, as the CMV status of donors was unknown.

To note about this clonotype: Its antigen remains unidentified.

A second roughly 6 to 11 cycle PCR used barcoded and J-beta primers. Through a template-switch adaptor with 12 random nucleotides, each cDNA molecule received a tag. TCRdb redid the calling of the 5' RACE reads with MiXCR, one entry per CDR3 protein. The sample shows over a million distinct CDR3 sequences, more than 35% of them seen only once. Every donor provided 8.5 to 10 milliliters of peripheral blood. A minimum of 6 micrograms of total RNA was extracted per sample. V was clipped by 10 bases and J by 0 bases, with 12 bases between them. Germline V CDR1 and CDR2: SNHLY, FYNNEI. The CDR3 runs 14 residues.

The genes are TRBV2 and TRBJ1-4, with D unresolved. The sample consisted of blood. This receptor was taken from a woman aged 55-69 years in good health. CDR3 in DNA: TGTGCCAACAAGGGCTCTGCAACTAATGAAAAACTGTTTTTT. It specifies CANKGSATNEKLFF.